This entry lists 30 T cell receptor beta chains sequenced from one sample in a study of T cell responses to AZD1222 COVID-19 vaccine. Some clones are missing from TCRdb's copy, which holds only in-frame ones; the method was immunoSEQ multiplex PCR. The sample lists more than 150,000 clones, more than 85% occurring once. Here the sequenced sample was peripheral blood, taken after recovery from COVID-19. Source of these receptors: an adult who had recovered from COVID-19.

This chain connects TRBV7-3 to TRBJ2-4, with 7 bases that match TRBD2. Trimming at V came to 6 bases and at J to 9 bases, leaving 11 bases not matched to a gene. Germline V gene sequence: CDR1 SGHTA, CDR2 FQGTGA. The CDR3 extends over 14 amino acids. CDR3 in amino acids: CASSQNAGAPIQYF. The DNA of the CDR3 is TGTGCCAGCAGTCAAAATGCGGGAGCCCCCATTCAGTACTTC.

The CDR3 protein is CASSVSGGYQETQYF. Written as DNA, the CDR3 is TGTGCCAGCAGCGTTAGCGGGGGGTACCAAGAGACCCAGTACTTC. The chain carries TRBV9 and TRBJ2-5; 10 bases match TRBD2. Germline lookup yields CDR1 SGDLS and CDR2 YYNGEE. Trimming at V came to 2 bases and at J to 0 bases, leaving 1 base not matched to a gene. This CDR3 is 15 amino acids long.

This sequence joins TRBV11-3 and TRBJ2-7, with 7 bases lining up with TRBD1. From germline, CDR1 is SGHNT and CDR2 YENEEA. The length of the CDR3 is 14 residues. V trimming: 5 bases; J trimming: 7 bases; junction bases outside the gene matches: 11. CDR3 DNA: TGTGCCAGCAGCAAAAACAGGGGAATTGGAGAGCAGTACTTC. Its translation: CASSKNRGIGEQYF.

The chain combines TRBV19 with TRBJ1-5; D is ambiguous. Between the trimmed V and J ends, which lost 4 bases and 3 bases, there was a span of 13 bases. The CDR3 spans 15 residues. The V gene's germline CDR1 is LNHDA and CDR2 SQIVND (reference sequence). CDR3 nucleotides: TGTGCCAGTAGTAGGCGAATAGCGGACAATCAGCCCCAGCATTTT. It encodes CASSRRIADNQPQHF. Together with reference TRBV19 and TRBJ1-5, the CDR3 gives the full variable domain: DGGITQSPKYLFRKEGQNVTLSCEQNLNHDAMYWYRQDPGQGLRLIYYSQIVNDFQKGDIAEGYSVSREKKESFPLTVTSAQKNPTAFYLCASSRRIADNQPQHFGDGTRLSIL.

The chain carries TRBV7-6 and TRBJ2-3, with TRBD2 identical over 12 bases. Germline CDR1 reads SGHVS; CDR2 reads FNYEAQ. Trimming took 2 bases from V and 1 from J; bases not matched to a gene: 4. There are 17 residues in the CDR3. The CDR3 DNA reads TGTGCCAGCAGCTTACAGGCTAGCGGGGGGGGCACAGATACGCAGTATTTT. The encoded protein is CASSLQASGGGTDTQYF.

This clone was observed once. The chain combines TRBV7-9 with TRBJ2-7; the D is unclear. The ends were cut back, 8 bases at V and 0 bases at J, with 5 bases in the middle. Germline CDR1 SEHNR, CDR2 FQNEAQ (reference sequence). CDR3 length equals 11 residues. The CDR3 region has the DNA TGTGCCAGCGGCAGCTCCTACGAGCAGTACTTC. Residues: CASGSSYEQYF.

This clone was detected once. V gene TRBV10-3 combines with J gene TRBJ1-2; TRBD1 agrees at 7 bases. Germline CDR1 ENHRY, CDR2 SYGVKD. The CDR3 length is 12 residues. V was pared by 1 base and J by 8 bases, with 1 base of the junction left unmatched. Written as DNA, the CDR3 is TGTGCCATCAGTGAGTACAGGGGAGGCTACACCTTC. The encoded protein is CAISEYRGGYTF.

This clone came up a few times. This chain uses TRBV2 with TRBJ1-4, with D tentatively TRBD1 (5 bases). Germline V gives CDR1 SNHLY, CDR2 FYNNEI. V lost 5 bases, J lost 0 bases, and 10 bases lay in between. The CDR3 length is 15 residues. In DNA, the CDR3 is TGTGCCAGCAGTTCCGGGGGGGCAACTAATGAAAAACTGTTTTTT. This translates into CASSSGGATNEKLFF.

CDR3 sequence: CASSGDRGHQPQHF. The CDR3 bases are TGTGCCAGCAGCGGGGACAGGGGTCATCAGCCCCAGCATTTT. The chain is built from TRBV7-2 and TRBJ1-5; 10 positions agree with TRBD1. Germline V gene lookup returns CDR1 SGHTA and CDR2 FQGNSA. Trimming took 5 bases from V and 5 from J; bases not matched to a gene: 3. The CDR3 loop spans 14 amino acids.

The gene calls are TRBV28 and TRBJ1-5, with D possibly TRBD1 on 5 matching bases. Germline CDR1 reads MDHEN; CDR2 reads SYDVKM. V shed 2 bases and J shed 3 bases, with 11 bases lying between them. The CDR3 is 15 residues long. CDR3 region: CASSLGGTLNQPQHF. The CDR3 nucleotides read TGTGCCAGCAGTTTAGGGGGGACCCTCAATCAGCCCCAGCATTTT.

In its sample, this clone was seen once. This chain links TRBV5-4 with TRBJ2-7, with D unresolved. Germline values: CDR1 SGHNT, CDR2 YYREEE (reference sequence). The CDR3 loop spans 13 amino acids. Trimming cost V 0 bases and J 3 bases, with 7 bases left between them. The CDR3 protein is CASSLDGNYEQYF. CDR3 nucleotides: TGTGCCAGCAGCTTGGATGGCAACTACGAGCAGTACTTC.

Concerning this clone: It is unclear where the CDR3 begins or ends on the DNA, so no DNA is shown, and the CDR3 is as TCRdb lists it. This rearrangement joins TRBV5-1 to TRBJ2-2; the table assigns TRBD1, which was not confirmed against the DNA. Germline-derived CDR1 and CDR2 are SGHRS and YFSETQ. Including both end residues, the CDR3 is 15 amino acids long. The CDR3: CASSEGAFGAGELFF.

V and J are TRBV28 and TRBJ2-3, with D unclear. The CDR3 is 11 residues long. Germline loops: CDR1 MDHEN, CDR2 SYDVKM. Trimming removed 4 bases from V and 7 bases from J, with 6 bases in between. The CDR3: CASSSTYTQYF. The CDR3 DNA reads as TGTGCCAGCAGTTCGACTTATACGCAGTATTTT.

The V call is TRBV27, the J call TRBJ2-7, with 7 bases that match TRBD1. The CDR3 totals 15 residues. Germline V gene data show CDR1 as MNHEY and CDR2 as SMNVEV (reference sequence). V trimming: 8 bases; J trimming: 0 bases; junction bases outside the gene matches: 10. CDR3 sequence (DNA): TGTGCCAGCCAAAAGTGGGGGACAGACTCCTACGAGCAGTACTTC. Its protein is CASQKWGTDSYEQYF.

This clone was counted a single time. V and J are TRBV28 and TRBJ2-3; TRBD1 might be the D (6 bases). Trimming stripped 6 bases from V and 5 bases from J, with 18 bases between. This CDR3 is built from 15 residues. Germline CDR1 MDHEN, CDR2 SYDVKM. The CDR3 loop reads CASRLDSLRVDTQYF. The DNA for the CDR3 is TGTGCCAGCAGACTGGACAGTCTACGAGTAGATACGCAGTATTTT.

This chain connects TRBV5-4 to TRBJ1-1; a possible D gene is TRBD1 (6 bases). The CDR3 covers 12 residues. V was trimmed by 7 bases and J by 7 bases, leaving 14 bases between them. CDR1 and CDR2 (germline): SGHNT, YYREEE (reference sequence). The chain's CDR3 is CASRYNRDEAFF. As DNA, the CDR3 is TGTGCCAGCCGGTACAACAGGGATGAAGCTTTCTTT.

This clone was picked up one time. CDR3 nucleotides: TGCGCCAGCAGACCCGAATCGGGTATTAATTCACCCCTCCACTTT. Protein sequence: CASRPESGINSPLHF. This chain uses TRBV5-1 with TRBJ1-6; D ambiguous. CDR3 length: 15 amino acids. Germline assignment: CDR1 SGHRS and CDR2 YFSETQ. V was cut by 5 bases and J by 6 bases, with 15 bases left in between.

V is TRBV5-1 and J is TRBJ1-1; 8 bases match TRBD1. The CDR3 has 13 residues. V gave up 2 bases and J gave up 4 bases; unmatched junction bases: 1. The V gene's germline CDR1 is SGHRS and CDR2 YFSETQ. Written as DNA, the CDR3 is TGCGCCAGCAGCTTCAGGGGGCCCACTGAAGCTTTCTTT. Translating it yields CASSFRGPTEAFF.

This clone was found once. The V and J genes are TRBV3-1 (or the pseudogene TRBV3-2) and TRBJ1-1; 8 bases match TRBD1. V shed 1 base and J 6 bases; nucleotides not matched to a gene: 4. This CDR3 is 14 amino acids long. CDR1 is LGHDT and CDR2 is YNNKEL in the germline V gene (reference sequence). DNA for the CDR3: TGTGCCAGCAGCCAAGGGCAACAGGGGGCTGAAGCTTTCTTT. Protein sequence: CASSQGQQGAEAFF.

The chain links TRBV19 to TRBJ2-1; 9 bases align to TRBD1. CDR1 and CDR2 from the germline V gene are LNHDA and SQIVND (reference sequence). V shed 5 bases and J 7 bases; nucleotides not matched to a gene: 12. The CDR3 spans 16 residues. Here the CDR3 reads CASSPRTGVGGNEQFF. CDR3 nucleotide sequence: TGTGCCAGTAGTCCGCGGACAGGGGTCGGTGGGAATGAGCAGTTCTTC.

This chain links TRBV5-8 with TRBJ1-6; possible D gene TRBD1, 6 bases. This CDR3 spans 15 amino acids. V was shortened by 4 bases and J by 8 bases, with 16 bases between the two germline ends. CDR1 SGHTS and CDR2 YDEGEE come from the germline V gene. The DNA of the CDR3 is TGTGCCAGCAGCCCGGGGGCGGGACAACATTCACCCCTCCACTTT. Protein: CASSPGAGQHSPLHF.

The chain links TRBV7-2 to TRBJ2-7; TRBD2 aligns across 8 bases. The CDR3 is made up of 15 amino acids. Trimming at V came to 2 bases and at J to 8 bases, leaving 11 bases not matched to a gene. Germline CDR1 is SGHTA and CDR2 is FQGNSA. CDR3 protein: CASSLTSGLEAKQYF. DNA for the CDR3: TGTGCCAGCAGCTTAACCTCGGGACTAGAGGCTAAGCAGTACTTC.

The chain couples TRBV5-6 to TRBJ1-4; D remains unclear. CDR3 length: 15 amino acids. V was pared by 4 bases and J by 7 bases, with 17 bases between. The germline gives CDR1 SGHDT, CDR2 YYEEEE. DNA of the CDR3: TGTGCCAGCAGCGGATACCGCATCCCGAGTGAAAAACTGTTTTTT. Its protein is CASSGYRIPSEKLFF.

The CDR3 reads CASSLGENYGYTF. The DNA of the CDR3 is TGCGCCAGCAGCTTGGGGGAAAACTATGGCTACACCTTC. V is TRBV5-1 and J is TRBJ1-2; D is unresolved. The V end was cut by 0 bases, the J end by 2 bases, with 5 bases between. The CDR3 contains 13 residues. Per the germline V gene, CDR1 is SGHRS and CDR2 is YFSETQ.

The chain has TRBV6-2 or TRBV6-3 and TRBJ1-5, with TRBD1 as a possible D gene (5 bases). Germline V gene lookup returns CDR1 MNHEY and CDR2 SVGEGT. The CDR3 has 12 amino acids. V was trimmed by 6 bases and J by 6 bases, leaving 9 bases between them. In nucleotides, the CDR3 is TGTGCCAGCAGACCTAGGGGTCAGCCCCAGCATTTT. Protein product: CASRPRGQPQHF.

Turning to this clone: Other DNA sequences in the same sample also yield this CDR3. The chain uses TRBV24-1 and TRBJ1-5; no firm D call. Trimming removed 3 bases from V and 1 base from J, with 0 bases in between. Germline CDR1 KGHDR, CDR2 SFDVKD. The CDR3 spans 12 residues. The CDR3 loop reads CATSDSNQPQHF. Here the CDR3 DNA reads TGTGCCACCAGTGATAGCAATCAGCCCCAGCATTTT.

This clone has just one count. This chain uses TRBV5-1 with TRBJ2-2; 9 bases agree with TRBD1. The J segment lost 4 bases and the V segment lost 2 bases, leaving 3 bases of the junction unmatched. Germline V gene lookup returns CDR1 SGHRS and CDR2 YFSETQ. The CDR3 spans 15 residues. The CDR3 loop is CASSLGTGITGELFF. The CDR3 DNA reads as TGCGCCAGCAGCTTAGGGACAGGGATCACCGGGGAGCTGTTTTTT.

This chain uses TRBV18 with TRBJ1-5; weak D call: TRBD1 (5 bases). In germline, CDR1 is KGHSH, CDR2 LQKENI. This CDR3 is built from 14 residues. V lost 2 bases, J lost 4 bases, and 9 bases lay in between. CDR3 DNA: TGTGCCAGCTCACCAAAGACAGTAAATCAGCCCCAGCATTTT. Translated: CASSPKTVNQPQHF.

Here the CDR3 reads CASSFGPYGYTF. CDR3 nucleotide sequence: TGTGCCAGCAGTTTCGGCCCGTATGGCTACACCTTC. The V call is TRBV28, the J call TRBJ1-2; no reliable D call. This CDR3 spans 12 amino acids. Germline CDR1 reads MDHEN; CDR2 reads SYDVKM. Trimming stripped 3 bases from V and 5 bases from J, with 7 bases between.

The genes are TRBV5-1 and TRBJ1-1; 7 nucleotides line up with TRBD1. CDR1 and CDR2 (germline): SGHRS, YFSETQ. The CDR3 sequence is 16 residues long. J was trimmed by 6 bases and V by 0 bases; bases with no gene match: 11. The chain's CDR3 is CASSLAGRQGGAEAFF. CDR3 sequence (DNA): TGCGCCAGCAGCTTGGCGGGACGACAGGGAGGAGCTGAAGCTTTCTTT.